This T cell receptor (beta chain) was identified during a study of blood T cell repertoires in COVID-19 (dated by TCRdb to the early 2020s). About the investigation overall: Samples covering the acute and convalescent phases of COVID-19 were provided by collaborators in the United States, Italy and Spain. The material from the prospective study consisted of cDNA or gDNA derived from T cells, B-cell-depleted T cells, or PBMCs. The dataset comprised deeply sampled blood TCRbeta repertoires from subjects exposed to, actively infected with, or recovered from COVID-19. The repertoires were made available in a free public database intended to serve as a resource for research on the immune response to SARS-CoV-2. Samples were obtained from the ongoing ImmuneRACE study (first 160 participants) and from approximately 1,200 subjects provided by 6 global collaborators. A de-identified subject ID, COVID-19 status, age in years and sex were almost always included in the sample metadata. Where available, HLA class I and class II types were obtained from metadata supplied by the sample provider rather than from assay-based typing.

About this clone itself: This clone's antigen is unknown. Within one base of it there is no much larger clone, and no base qualities were kept.

Enrolling through a virtual design, the prospective study's participants ranged in age from roughly 18 to 90 years and lived across around 25 United States geographic areas. In the prospective study, cohorts were assigned on the basis of participant-reported clinical history obtained from a screening survey and a study questionnaire. For ImmuneRACE Cohort 3, a participant was defined as recovered based on two consecutive negative NP/OP PCR tests, clearance by a healthcare professional, or resolution of symptoms. Mobile phlebotomists in the prospective study collected whole blood, serum and a nasopharyngeal or oropharyngeal swab from every participant. Additional blood draws and questionnaires over an approximately 2-month period could optionally be provided by prospective study participants. Blood samples from the prospective study were shipped frozen or at room temperature prior to DNA extraction.

V has 4 bases trimmed and J has 3 bases trimmed; junction bases matching no gene number 8. The CDR3 measures 15 amino acids from cysteine to phenylalanine. The only DNA kept is the CDR3, 45 bases in frame from the first base. CDR1 and CDR2, per the germline V gene, are MDHEN and SYDVKM. Beyond this particular receptor, the publication reports: The quantity of clinical and demographic metadata differed by source and by participant and was supplied without curation.

TCRbeta CDR3 regions were amplified from genomic DNA by means of the immunoSEQ Assay, a bias-controlled multiplex PCR. As for the original processing: Within the assay, amplification of reference gene primers was used to estimate how many nucleated cells each sample contained. To quantify the absolute abundance of each unique TCRbeta CDR3 rearrangement, sequence reads were collapsed and filtered. For each sample, productive Simpson clonality was calculated by taking the square root of Simpson's diversity index across productive rearrangements. This immuneACCESS table, as held by TCRdb, lists in-frame sequences with V and J called but not all clones. Of the missing ones, under half trace to an unresolved V gene in checked studies; the others have no known cause. The V and J calls and the clone size are those of that table, but D and trimming were determined from the DNA. This sample lists roughly 250,000 clones; approximately 83% were detected once. Under 2.5% of the sample comes from the top ten.

The sequenced material came from PBMCs or T cells enriched from blood (not recorded which). The clonotype comes from a woman in her 50s who had recovered from COVID-19. Recombination connected TRBV28 to TRBJ2-7, with 8 bases matching TRBD1. The bases read TGTGCCAGCAGTTCCCCGGCAGGGGGCCACTACGAGCAGTACTTC. Its product reads: CASSSPAGGHYEQYF.